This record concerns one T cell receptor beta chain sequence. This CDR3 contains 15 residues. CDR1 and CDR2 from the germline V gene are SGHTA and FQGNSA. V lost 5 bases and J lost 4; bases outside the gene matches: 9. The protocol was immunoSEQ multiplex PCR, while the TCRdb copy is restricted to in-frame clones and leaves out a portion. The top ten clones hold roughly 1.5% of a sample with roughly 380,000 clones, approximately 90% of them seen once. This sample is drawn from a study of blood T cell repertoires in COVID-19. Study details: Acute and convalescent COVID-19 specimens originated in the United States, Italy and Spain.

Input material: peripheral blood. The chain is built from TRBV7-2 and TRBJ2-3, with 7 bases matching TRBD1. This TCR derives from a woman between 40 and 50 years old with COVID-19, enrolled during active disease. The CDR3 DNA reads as TGTGCCAGCAGCCTGAGGGGGCGGACGCCAGATACGCAGTATTTT. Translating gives CASSLRGRTPDTQYF.